A selection of T cell receptor beta chains follows, all from one sample in a study of T cell repertoires in cytomegalovirus infection. TCRdb used MiXCR to reprocess the reads, holding one entry per CDR3 protein. The sample consists of under 350,000 distinct CDR3 sequences, 8% to 10% of them appearing once. Material for sequencing was PBMCs. These receptors came from a human donor in good health (CMV status not recorded). Some clones in this sample may be carry-over from other donors' samples. CDR3s include the opening cysteine and the closing phenylalanine or tryptophan. A D gene is named only where the DNA matches it firmly. Size is omitted from some rows. Given values are once, few, many or a class for expanded clones.

clone_size | j_call | d_call | v_call | cdr3_nt | cdr3_aa
many | TRBJ2-2 | TRBD2 | TRBV7-6 | TGTGCCAGCAGCTTTGCTAGCGGGGGGCCCGTATTCACCGGGGAGCTGTTTTTT | CASSFASGGPVFTGELFF
NA | TRBJ1-1 | NA | TRBV20-1 | TGCAGTGCTCCAGGGTCCTCCTCACTTGAAGCTTTCTTT | CSAPGSSSLEAFF
many | TRBJ2-1 | TRBD2 | TRBV6-5 | TGTGCCAGCAGATCGGGGGGGATGCAGTTCTTC | CASRSGGMQFF
many | TRBJ2-1 | TRBD1 | TRBV25-1 | TGTGCCAGCAGTGGGACGGACAGGGGGATGTACAATGAGCAGTTCTTC | CASSGTDRGMYNEQFF
few | TRBJ2-7 | TRBD1 | TRBV12-3/TRBV12-4 | TGTGCCAGCAGTAGCCAGGGACAGGGACCCTACGAGCAGTACTTC | CASSSQGQGPYEQYF
many | TRBJ2-7 | NA | TRBV20-1 | TGCAGTGCTAGAGATCAGGGGCCCCCCTACGAGCAGTACTTC | CSARDQGPPYEQYF
many | TRBJ2-3 | NA | TRBV19 | TGTGCCAGTAGTAAGGAGCGATTTGAACGAGATACGCAGTATTTT | CASSKERFERDTQYF
NA | TRBJ1-1 | NA | TRBV25-1 | TGTGCCAGCTCCCTCCGGGGAGAGGGGAAAGGCACTGAAGCTTTCTTT | CASSLRGEGKGTEAFF
few | TRBJ1-6 | NA | TRBV25-1 | TGTGCCAGCAGTGAAACAGGGCCCAATAATTCACCCCTCCACTTT | CASSETGPNNSPLHF
NA | TRBJ2-3 | TRBD2 | TRBV7-9 | TGTGCCAGCAGCCAACTAGCGGGGGTTGGAGATACGCAGTATTTT | CASSQLAGVGDTQYF